The 32 T cell receptor beta chains below were found in one sample sequenced in a study of T cell repertoires and HLA-DP antigens. Some clones are missing from TCRdb's copy, which holds only in-frame ones; the method was immunoSEQ multiplex PCR. Altogether about 110,000 clones are present, about 92% being singletons, with the ten largest covering less than 0.35%. Which antigens these TCRs recognize remains unknown. The sequenced sample was CD4+ T cells from PBMCs. All receptors come from a woman between 18 and 30 years old in good health and CMV-seronegative.

The chain is built from TRBV19 and TRBJ2-1, with 11 bases lining up with TRBD2. With V trimmed by 8 bases and J by 4 bases, 10 bases remained unmatched. Per the germline V gene, CDR1 is LNHDA and CDR2 is SQIVND (reference sequence). There are 16 residues in the CDR3. The CDR3 nucleotides are TGTGCCAGTCTACCGAGGACTAGCGGGTTATACAATGAGCAGTTCTTC. This codes for CASLPRTSGLYNEQFF.

The CDR3 sequence: CASSLNLDRATYNEQFF. CDR3 nucleotides: TGTGCCAGCAGCTTAAACTTGGACAGGGCCACCTACAATGAGCAGTTCTTC. The chain combines TRBV7-3 with TRBJ2-1; 8 bases are a match to TRBD1. The CDR3 is 17 residues long. CDR1 is SGHTA and CDR2 is FQGTGA in the germline V gene. V lost 1 base to trimming and J lost 2 bases; unmatched junction nucleotides: 7.

The chain recombines TRBV29-1 with TRBJ2-5; D is undetermined. Trimming took off 5 bases at V and 5 bases at J, with 24 bases between the two ends. CDR1 SQVTM and CDR2 ANQGSEA come from the germline V gene. The CDR3 consists of 16 residues. The CDR3 DNA sequence: TGCAGCGTTAGAGACTTGAATAGGGCCTCTGACGAGACCCAGTACTTC. Residues: CSVRDLNRASDETQYF.

The gene calls are TRBV7-2 and TRBJ2-5; weak D call: TRBD2 (5 bases). The germline V gene encodes CDR1 SGHTA and CDR2 FQGNSA. V shed 1 base and J shed 1 base, with 13 bases lying between them. The CDR3 covers 16 residues. The CDR3 DNA reads TGTGCCAGCAGCTTAGTTCACGGCGGAGGCCAAGAGACCCAGTACTTC. Translating it yields CASSLVHGGGQETQYF.

This chain joins TRBV5-1 and TRBJ2-6; tentative D call: TRBD2 (7 bases). From germline, CDR1 is SGHRS and CDR2 YFSETQ. The ends were cut back, 3 bases at V and 3 bases at J, with 16 bases in the middle. The CDR3 sequence is 17 residues long. CDR3 sequence reads: CASSYRGGAFGANVLTF. CDR3 bases: TGCGCCAGCAGCTACCGCGGGGGCGCGTTTGGGGCCAACGTCCTGACTTTC.

J is TRBJ2-1 and V is TRBV5-1; weak D call: TRBD1 (6 bases). CDR1 SGHRS and CDR2 YFSETQ come from the germline V gene. There are 15 residues in the CDR3. V lost 6 bases, J lost 4 bases, and 17 bases lay in between. The CDR3 coding sequence is TGCGCCAGCAAAACAGGGTATAGTGGATACAATGAGCAGTTCTTC. Translating it yields CASKTGYSGYNEQFF.

This chain connects TRBV7-8 to TRBJ1-4, with a possible D match to TRBD1 (5 bases). There are 15 residues in the CDR3. V shed 1 base and J shed 8 bases, with 14 bases lying between them. CDR1 and CDR2 (germline): SGHVS, FQNEAQ. The CDR3 DNA follows: TGTGCCAGCAGCTTAGATTATAAGTGGGGGGAAAAACTGTTTTTT. Its translation is CASSLDYKWGEKLFF. The full variable domain, with the rest looked up from reference TRBV7-8 and TRBJ1-4, is GAGVSQSPRYKVAKRGQDVALRCDPISGHVSLFWYQQALGQGPEFLTYFQNEAQLDKSGLPSDRFFAERPEGSVSTLKIQRTQQEDSAVYLCASSLDYKWGEKLFFGSGTQLSVL.

The genes are TRBV4-2 and TRBJ2-3, with 11 bases aligning to TRBD2. In germline, CDR1 is LGHNA, CDR2 YNFKEQ. V shed 1 base, J shed 0 bases, and the junction held 15 bases outside the gene matches. This CDR3 region has 21 residues. The CDR3 region has the DNA TGTGCCAGCAGCCAAGGGTCTAGCGGGGGGACTACTAAGGGCAGCACAGATACGCAGTATTTT. It specifies CASSQGSSGGTTKGSTDTQYF.

The sample holds one count of this clone. The genes are TRBV19 and TRBJ2-7; 8 nucleotides agree with TRBD2. The germline gives CDR1 LNHDA, CDR2 SQIVND (reference sequence). The junction had 3 bases not matched to a gene; V was cut back by 1 base and J by 1 base. The length of the CDR3 is 15 residues. In DNA form, the CDR3 reads TGTGCCAGTAGTATAGTAGCGGGACAATCCTACGAGCAGTACTTC. It yields the protein CASSIVAGQSYEQYF.

The chain combines TRBV7-9 with TRBJ2-6; 10 bases agree with TRBD2. With V trimmed by 5 bases and J by 2 bases, 12 bases remained unmatched. The CDR3 has 19 residues. CDR1 SEHNR and CDR2 FQNEAQ come from the germline V gene (reference sequence). The CDR3 DNA follows: TGTGCCAGCAGCCTATTTAGCGGGAGGTCCAAGCCTGGGGCCAACGTCCTGACTTTC. It is translated as CASSLFSGRSKPGANVLTF.

This clone was observed once. The chain joins TRBV2 to TRBJ2-3; tentative D call: TRBD2 (6 bases). V shed 6 bases and J shed 0 bases, with 10 bases lying between them. Germline CDR1 and CDR2: SNHLY and FYNNEI. The CDR3 is 14 residues long. The CDR3 nucleotides read TGTGCCAGCAGGGGAGGCGGAAGCACAGATACGCAGTATTTT. It translates to CASRGGGSTDTQYF. Filled out from reference TRBV2 and TRBJ2-3, the complete variable domain reads EPEVTQTPSHQVTQMGQEVILRCVPISNHLYFYWYRQILGQKVEFLVSFYNNEISEKSEIFDDQFSVERPDGSNFTLKIRSTKLEDSAMYFCASRGGGSTDTQYFGPGTRLTVL.

The chain uses TRBV7-9 and TRBJ2-3; D is possibly TRBD2 (5 bases). V gave up 6 bases and J gave up 1 base, with 8 bases separating them. Germline V gene lookup returns CDR1 SEHNR and CDR2 FQNEAQ (reference sequence). This CDR3 has 13 residues. In DNA form, the CDR3 reads TGTGCCAGCAGTATGGGAGGCACAGATACGCAGTATTTT. It specifies CASSMGGTDTQYF.

This clone appeared a single time. The rearrangement uses TRBV5-5 and TRBJ1-4, with D unresolved. Trimming shortened V by 2 bases and J by 8 bases, and 10 bases separated the two germline ends. Germline CDR1 reads SGHKS; CDR2 reads YYEKEE (reference sequence). This CDR3 spans 13 amino acids. CDR3 amino acids: CASSLNLGEKLFF. In DNA form, the CDR3 reads TGTGCCAGCAGCTTAAACCTGGGCGAAAAACTGTTTTTT.

This chain links TRBV18 with TRBJ2-3; 9 nucleotides line up with TRBD2. Per the germline V gene, CDR1 is KGHSH and CDR2 is LQKENI. V was clipped by 1 base and J by 2 bases; unmatched bases: 7. This CDR3 is built from 17 residues. CDR3 in amino acids: CASSPRRIAGATDTQYF. The CDR3 DNA reads TGTGCCAGCTCACCACGAAGAATAGCGGGGGCCACAGATACGCAGTATTTT.

This sequence joins TRBV6-4 and TRBJ2-3, with 7 positions matching TRBD2. This CDR3 has 15 amino acids. V shed 0 bases and J 3 bases; nucleotides not matched to a gene: 3. Per germline, CDR1 MRHNA and CDR2 SNTAGT. In DNA, the CDR3 is TGTGCCAGCAGTGACTCACTAGCGAAGACAGATACGCAGTATTTT. Its protein is CASSDSLAKTDTQYF.

The genes are TRBV11-3 and TRBJ2-3; TRBD1 or TRBD2 may be the D gene (6 bases each). V was pared by 1 base and J by 4 bases, with 9 bases between. The CDR3 length is 14 residues. CDR1 is SGHNT and CDR2 is YENEEA in the germline V gene. In DNA form, the CDR3 reads TGTGCCAGCAGCTTAGCGGGGGCCGCAGATACGCAGTATTTT. Its translation: CASSLAGAADTQYF.

The rearrangement joins TRBV7-3 to TRBJ2-5; no reliable D call. CDR1 is SGHTA, CDR2 FQGTGA, per germline. The CDR3 runs to 13 residues. V shed 0 bases and J shed 4 bases, with 6 bases lying between them. CDR3 nucleotides: TGTGCCAGCAGCTTAACGCCACGAGAGACCCAGTACTTC. It is translated as CASSLTPRETQYF.

The V gene is TRBV19, the J gene TRBJ1-4, with D possibly matching TRBD1 (6 bases). Germline V gene data show CDR1 as LNHDA and CDR2 as SQIVND (reference sequence). Trimming left V 5 bases short and J 0 bases short, with 13 bases between. This CDR3 is built from 16 residues. CDR3 in DNA: TGTGCCAGTAGTGCCCCTAGGGGGGCAACTAATGAAAAACTGTTTTTT. Translating gives CASSAPRGATNEKLFF.

The chain recombines TRBV5-1 with TRBJ1-1; the D gene is possibly TRBD1 (5 bases). This CDR3 comprises 16 residues. From germline, CDR1 is SGHRS and CDR2 YFSETQ. The V gene lost 3 bases and the J gene lost 5 bases, with 20 bases spanning the gap. This chain's CDR3 is CASSSQLPGGTTEAFF. For the CDR3, the DNA is TGCGCCAGCAGCTCCCAATTACCCGGGGGTACGACTGAAGCTTTCTTT.

This clone was seen a single time. V and J are TRBV6-9 and TRBJ1-1, with 7 bases matching TRBD1. The ends lost 4 bases at V and 3 bases at J; junction bases unmatched: 17. This CDR3 has 18 residues. Germline CDR1 MNHGY, CDR2 SVAAGI. The CDR3 is CASSFRDWARGPDTEAFF. In nucleotides, the CDR3 is TGTGCCAGCAGTTTCAGGGATTGGGCGAGGGGGCCCGACACTGAAGCTTTCTTT.

The chain recombines TRBV6-4 with TRBJ2-2, with a tentative D call TRBD1 (5 bases). Trimming took off 4 bases at V and 8 bases at J, with 11 bases between the two ends. CDR1 and CDR2 (germline): MRHNA, SNTAGT. The CDR3 has 13 amino acids. CDR3 nucleotide sequence: TGTGCCAGCAGTGTCAGGGTCGCGGGGGAGCTGTTTTTT. Its translation is CASSVRVAGELFF.

DNA of the CDR3: TGTGCCAGCAAAGGTGGGGGACTAAACACAGATACGCAGTATTTT. This translates into CASKGGGLNTDTQYF. The rearrangement uses TRBV2 and TRBJ2-3; 7 bases map to TRBD2. Germline V gives CDR1 SNHLY, CDR2 FYNNEI. The CDR3 is made up of 15 amino acids. The trim removed 7 bases at V and 2 bases at J, leaving 9 bases unmatched. Together with reference TRBV2 and TRBJ2-3, the CDR3 gives the full variable domain: EPEVTQTPSHQVTQMGQEVILRCVPISNHLYFYWYRQILGQKVEFLVSFYNNEISEKSEIFDDQFSVERPDGSNFTLKIRSTKLEDSAMYFCASKGGGLNTDTQYFGPGTRLTVL.

The chain combines TRBV28 with TRBJ2-5, with 9 positions matching TRBD1. V trimming: 2 bases; J trimming: 7 bases; junction bases outside the gene matches: 8. Germline CDR1 is MDHEN and CDR2 is SYDVKM. The CDR3 runs to 15 residues. CDR3 sequence reads: CASSLAGQGYGTQYF. The CDR3 DNA reads TGTGCCAGCAGTTTAGCGGGACAGGGTTACGGGACCCAGTACTTC.

The chain joins TRBV9 to TRBJ2-7, with no clear D. Germline CDR1 and CDR2: SGDLS and YYNGEE. Trimming left V 4 bases short and J 1 base short, with 21 bases between. The CDR3 contains 17 residues. This CDR3 reads CASSPRSVGPPSYEQYV. CDR3 nucleotide sequence: TGTGCCAGCAGCCCCAGGTCAGTCGGCCCTCCTTCCTACGAGCAGTACGTC.

This clone is a singleton in its sample. This sequence joins TRBV4-1 and TRBJ1-5; TRBD1 matches 7 bases. V lost 0 bases, J lost 14 bases, and 10 bases stayed unmatched. The CDR3 spans 14 residues. Germline V gene data show CDR1 as MGHRA and CDR2 as YSYEKL. As DNA, the CDR3 is TGCGCCAGCAGCCAAGAGTTTGTGACAGGGCCGAAGCATTTT. Its protein is CASSQEFVTGPKHF.

This sequence joins TRBV5-1 and TRBJ2-2; the D gene could be TRBD1 or TRBD2 (5 bases each). V was pared by 1 base and J by 2 bases, with 9 bases between. Looked up from germline, CDR1 is SGHRS and CDR2 is YFSETQ. The CDR3 has 15 amino acids. This chain's CDR3 is CASSLNGGNTGELFF. The DNA of the CDR3 is TGCGCCAGCAGCTTGAATGGGGGTAACACCGGGGAGCTGTTTTTT.

The J gene is TRBJ1-2, the V gene TRBV7-2, with D possibly TRBD1 on 6 matching bases. CDR3 length equals 17 residues. CDR1 is SGHTA, CDR2 FQGNSA, per germline. Trimming shortened V by 5 bases and J by 2 bases, and 21 bases separated the two germline ends. DNA of the CDR3: TGTGCCAGCAGCCGAAGACGATCCGGGGGCTGGAACTATGGCTACACCTTC. As protein: CASSRRRSGGWNYGYTF.

The chain uses TRBV27 and TRBJ1-4; 8 bases are a match to TRBD1. This CDR3 region has 16 residues. V lost 0 bases to trimming and J lost 6 bases; unmatched junction nucleotides: 6. Germline V gene sequence: CDR1 MNHEY, CDR2 SMNVEV (reference sequence). The CDR3 DNA follows: TGTGCCAGCAGTTTATCGAGTCCAGGGGGCGATGAAAAACTGTTTTTT. Its translation: CASSLSSPGGDEKLFF.

The count of this clone is one. The V gene is TRBV7-8, the J gene TRBJ2-1, with 9 bases aligning to TRBD2. CDR1 SGHVS and CDR2 FQNEAQ come from the germline V gene. CDR3 length: 18 amino acids. The ends lost 4 bases at V and 8 bases at J; junction bases unmatched: 18. CDR3 sequence (DNA): TGTGCCAGCAGCTCGCGGGAGGGCCCCGGGTCGGTTATTGATGAGCAGTTCTTC. Translated, it gives CASSSREGPGSVIDEQFF.

The chain uses TRBV2 and TRBJ2-5; 9 bases fit TRBD1. Germline assignment: CDR1 SNHLY and CDR2 FYNNEI. Trimming took 4 bases from V and 5 from J; bases not matched to a gene: 5. This CDR3 region has 14 residues. The CDR3 sequence: CASSVGTGLETQYF. The DNA for the CDR3 is TGTGCCAGCAGTGTGGGGACAGGGCTTGAGACCCAGTACTTC.

The chain is built from TRBV10-3 and TRBJ2-2, with D possibly being TRBD1 or TRBD2 (5 bases each). The CDR3 extends over 16 amino acids. Trimming took off 2 bases at V and 8 bases at J, with 18 bases between the two ends. Germline V CDR1 and CDR2: ENHRY, SYGVKD. CDR3 nucleotides: TGTGCCATCAGTGAGACAACCGGGACCCTTCCTGGGGAGCTGTTTTTT. Protein sequence: CAISETTGTLPGELFF.

J is TRBJ2-6 and V is TRBV6-1; no reliable D call. The CDR3 loop spans 14 amino acids. The V gene lost 6 bases and the J gene lost 1 base, with 7 bases spanning the gap. Germline CDR1 and CDR2: MNHNS and SASEGT. The CDR3 DNA follows: TGTGCCAGCAGGCCCCCTTCTGGGGCCAACGTCCTGACTTTC. The encoded protein is CASRPPSGANVLTF.